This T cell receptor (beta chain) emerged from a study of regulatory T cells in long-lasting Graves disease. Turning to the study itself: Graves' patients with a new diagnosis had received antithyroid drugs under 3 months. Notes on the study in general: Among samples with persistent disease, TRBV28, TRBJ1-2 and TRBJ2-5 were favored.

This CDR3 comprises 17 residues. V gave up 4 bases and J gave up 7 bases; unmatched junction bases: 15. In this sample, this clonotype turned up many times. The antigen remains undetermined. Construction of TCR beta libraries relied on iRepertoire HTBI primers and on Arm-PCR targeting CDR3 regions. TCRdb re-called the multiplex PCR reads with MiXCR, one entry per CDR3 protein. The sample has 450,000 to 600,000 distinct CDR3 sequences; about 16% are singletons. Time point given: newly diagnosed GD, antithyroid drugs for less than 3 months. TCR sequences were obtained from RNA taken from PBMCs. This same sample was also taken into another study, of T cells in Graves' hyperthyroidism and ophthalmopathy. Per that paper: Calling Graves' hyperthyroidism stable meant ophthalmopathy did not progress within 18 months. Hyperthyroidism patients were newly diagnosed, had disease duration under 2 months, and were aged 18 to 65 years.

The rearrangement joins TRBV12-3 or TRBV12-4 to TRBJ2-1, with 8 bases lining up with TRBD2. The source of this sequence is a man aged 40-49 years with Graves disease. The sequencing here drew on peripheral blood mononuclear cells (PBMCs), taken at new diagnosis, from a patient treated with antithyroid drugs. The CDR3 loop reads CASSSGRTSISGNEQFF. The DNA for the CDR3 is TGTGCCAGCAGTTCCGGAAGGACTAGCATATCAGGGAATGAGCAGTTCTTC.